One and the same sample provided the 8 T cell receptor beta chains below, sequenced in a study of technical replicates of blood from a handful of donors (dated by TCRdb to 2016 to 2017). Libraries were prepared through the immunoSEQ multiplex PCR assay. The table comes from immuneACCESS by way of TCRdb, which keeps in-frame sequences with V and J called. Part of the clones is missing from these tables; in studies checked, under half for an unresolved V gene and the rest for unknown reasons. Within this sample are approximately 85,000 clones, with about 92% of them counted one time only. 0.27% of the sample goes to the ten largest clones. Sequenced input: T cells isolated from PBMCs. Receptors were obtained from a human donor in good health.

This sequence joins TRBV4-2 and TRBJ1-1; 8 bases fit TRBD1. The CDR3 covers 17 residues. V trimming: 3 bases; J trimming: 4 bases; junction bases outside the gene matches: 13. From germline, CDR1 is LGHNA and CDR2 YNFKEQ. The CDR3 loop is CASSQQGAVNWITEAFF. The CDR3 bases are TGTGCCAGCAGCCAGCAGGGGGCGGTTAACTGGATCACTGAAGCTTTCTTT.

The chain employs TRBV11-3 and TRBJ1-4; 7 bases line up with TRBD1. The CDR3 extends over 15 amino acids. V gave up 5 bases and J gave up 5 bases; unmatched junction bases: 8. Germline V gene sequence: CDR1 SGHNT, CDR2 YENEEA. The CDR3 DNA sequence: TGTGCCAGCAGCCGAAGCAGGGGGTACAATGAAAAACTGTTTTTT. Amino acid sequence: CASSRSRGYNEKLFF.

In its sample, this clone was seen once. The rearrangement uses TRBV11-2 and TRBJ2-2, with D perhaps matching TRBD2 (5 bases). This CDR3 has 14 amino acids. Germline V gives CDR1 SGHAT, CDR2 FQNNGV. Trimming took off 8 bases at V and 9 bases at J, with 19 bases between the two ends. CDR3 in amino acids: CASPNAGSARELFF. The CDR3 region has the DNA TGTGCCAGCCCAAACGCGGGTAGCGCGAGGGAGCTGTTTTTT. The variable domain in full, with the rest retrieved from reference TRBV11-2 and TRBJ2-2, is EAGVAQSPRYKIIEKRQSVAFWCNPISGHATLYWYQQILGQGPKLLIQFQNNGVVDDSQLPKDRFSAERLKGVDSTLKIQPAKLEDSAVYLCASPNAGSARELFFGEGSRLTVL.

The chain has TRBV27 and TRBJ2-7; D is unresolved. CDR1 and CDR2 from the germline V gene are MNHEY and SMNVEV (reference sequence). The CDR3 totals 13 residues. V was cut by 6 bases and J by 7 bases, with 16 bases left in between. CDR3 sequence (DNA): TGTGCCAGCAGCCCCCTCCCTACTCGAGAGCAGTACTTC. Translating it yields CASSPLPTREQYF.

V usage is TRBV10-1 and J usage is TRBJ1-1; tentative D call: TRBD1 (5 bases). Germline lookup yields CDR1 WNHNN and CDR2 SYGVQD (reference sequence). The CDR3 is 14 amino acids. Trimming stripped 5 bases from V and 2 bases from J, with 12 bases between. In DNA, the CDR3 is TGCGCCAGCAGTCTCGGGGGACTCAACACTGAAGCTTTCTTT. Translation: CASSLGGLNTEAFF.

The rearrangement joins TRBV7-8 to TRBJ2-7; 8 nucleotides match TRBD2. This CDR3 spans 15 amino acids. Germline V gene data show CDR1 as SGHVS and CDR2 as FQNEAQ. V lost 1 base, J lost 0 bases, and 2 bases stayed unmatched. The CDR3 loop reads CASSLEAGASYEQYF. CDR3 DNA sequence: TGTGCCAGCAGCTTAGAAGCGGGAGCCTCCTACGAGCAGTACTTC.

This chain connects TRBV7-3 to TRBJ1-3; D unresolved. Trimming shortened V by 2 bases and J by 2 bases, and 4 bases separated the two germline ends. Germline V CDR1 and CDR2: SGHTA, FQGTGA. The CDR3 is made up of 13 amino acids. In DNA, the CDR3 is TGTGCCAGCAGCTTATCGGCTGGAAACACCATATATTTT. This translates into CASSLSAGNTIYF.

The CDR3 loop is CASSTQENTEAFF. CDR3 coding DNA: TGTGCCAGCAGCACACAGGAGAACACTGAAGCTTTCTTT. V is TRBV11-2 and J is TRBJ1-1, with D possibly TRBD1 on 5 matching bases. Germline loops: CDR1 SGHAT, CDR2 FQNNGV. Trimming pared 5 bases from V and 1 base from J, leaving 8 bases between. The CDR3 consists of 13 residues.